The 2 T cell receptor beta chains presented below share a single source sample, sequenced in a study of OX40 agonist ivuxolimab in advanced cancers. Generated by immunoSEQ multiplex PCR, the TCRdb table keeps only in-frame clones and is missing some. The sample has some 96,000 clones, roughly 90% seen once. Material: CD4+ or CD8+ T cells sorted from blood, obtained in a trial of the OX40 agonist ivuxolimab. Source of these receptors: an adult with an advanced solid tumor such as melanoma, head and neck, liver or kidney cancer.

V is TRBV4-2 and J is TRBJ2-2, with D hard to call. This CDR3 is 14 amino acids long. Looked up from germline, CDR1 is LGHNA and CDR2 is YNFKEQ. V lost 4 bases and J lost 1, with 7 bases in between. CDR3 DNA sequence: TGTGCCAGCAGCCGCGACGGGAACACCGGGGAGCTGTTTTTT. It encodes CASSRDGNTGELFF.

The CDR3 nucleotides read TGTGCCAGCAGAGACCTCGGGACTAGCGGGAGCTACGAGCAGTACTTC. It specifies CASRDLGTSGSYEQYF. The chain recombines TRBV6-6 with TRBJ2-7, with 14 bases lining up with TRBD2. V gave up 6 bases and J gave up 3 bases; unmatched junction bases: 7. Germline V lookup: CDR1 MNHNY, CDR2 SVGAGI (reference sequence). The CDR3 runs to 16 residues.